This is a list of T cell receptor beta chains from one sample in a study of cytomegalovirus exposure and HLA in healthy donors. Measured with immunoSEQ multiplex PCR; TCRdb has only the in-frame clones, and not every one. In all, the sample yields 130,000 or so clones. The material sequenced was PBMCs. Every receptor here comes from a woman aged 18-29 years in good health and CMV-seronegative. CDR3s include the opening cysteine and the closing phenylalanine or tryptophan. The D gene is left open where the match is weak. A clone size is listed for some rows: how often the clone was seen (once, few, many), or a class if it is expanded.

V	D	J	size	DNA	CDR3
TRBV5-4	.	TRBJ1-4	.	TGTGCCAGCAGCTTACGAGGAACTAATGAAAAACTGTTTTTT	CASSLRGTNEKLFF
TRBV6-5	.	TRBJ2-1	.	TGTGCCAGCCGGCTAGCAGCTTACAATGAGCAGTTCTTC	CASRLAAYNEQFF
TRBV5-1	TRBD2	TRBJ2-1	.	TGCGCCAGCAGCTTACGGCTAGCGGGAGGTAATGAGCAGTTCTTC	CASSLRLAGGNEQFF
TRBV6-1	TRBD1	TRBJ1-2	.	TGTGCCAGCAGTGGATCGATAAAGGGACAGGGGGGAGGCTACACCTTC	CASSGSIKGQGGGYTF
TRBV7-8	.	TRBJ2-3	.	TGTGCCAGCAGCTTAGGACGGGGAAGCACAGATACGCAGTATTTT	CASSLGRGSTDTQYF
TRBV6-1	TRBD1	TRBJ1-1	.	TGTGCCAGCAGAGGGTACGACAGGGTCAACACTGAAGCTTTCTTT	CASRGYDRVNTEAFF
TRBV6-5	.	TRBJ2-3	.	TGTGCCAGCAGCCTCCAGAGCACAGATACGCAGTATTTT	CASSLQSTDTQYF
TRBV5-1	.	TRBJ2-5	.	TGCGCCAGCAGCTTGGGGTCTAGCTTGTACCAAGAGACCCAGTACTTC	CASSLGSSLYQETQYF
TRBV2	.	TRBJ2-5	.	TGTGCCAGCAAAGAGGTAGCACCTCAAGAGACCCAGTACTTC	CASKEVAPQETQYF
TRBV4-1	TRBD1	TRBJ1-1	.	TGCGCCAGCAGCCAAGATGCGACCACAGGGGGCACTGAAGCTTTCTTT	CASSQDATTGGTEAFF
TRBV15	TRBD1	TRBJ1-1	.	TGTGCCACCAGCATGCGGACAGGGGCGTTCACTGAAGCTTTCTTT	CATSMRTGAFTEAFF
TRBV7-2	TRBD1	TRBJ2-7	.	TGTGCCAGCAGTTTCGGGACACAGGGGGGCTACGAGCAGTACTTC	CASSFGTQGGYEQYF
TRBV2	.	TRBJ1-1	.	TGTGCCAGCAGAGAGACACGAACCCAAACGTTCTTT	CASRETRTQTFF
TRBV5-1	.	TRBJ2-5	.	TGCGCCAGCAGCAAGCGAGGAGTCGAGTTAGAGACCCAGTACTTC	CASSKRGVELETQYF
TRBV5-4	.	TRBJ2-7	.	TGTGCCAGCAGCTTGGACGGCTCCGGGACCTACGAGCAGTACTTC	CASSLDGSGTYEQYF
TRBV4-3	.	TRBJ2-5	.	TGCGCCAGCAGCCAAGAACATGGCGGTTCTACAGGGACCCAGTACTTC	CASSQEHGGSTGTQYF
TRBV14	TRBD1	TRBJ1-5	.	TGTGCCAGCAGCCCCAAAGGGGGACAGGGAAGTCAGCCCCAGCATTTT	CASSPKGGQGSQPQHF
TRBV27	TRBD1	TRBJ1-1	.	TGTGCCAGCAGTTTAACCGGGACAGGGAAGTCCATTGCTGAAGCTTTCTTT	CASSLTGTGKSIAEAFF
TRBV29-1	TRBD2	TRBJ2-7	.	TGCAGCGTTTTCCTTAGCGGGAGTAGCCAGGACGAGCAGTACTTC	CSVFLSGSSQDEQYF
TRBV2	.	TRBJ2-6	.	TGTGCCAGCAGTGAAGACCTGGCGGAAGCCGGGGCCAACGTCCTGACTTTC	CASSEDLAEAGANVLTF
TRBV14	.	TRBJ1-3	.	TGTGCCAGCAGCCTCGGGGTTCTGCGTTTTTCTGGAAACACCATATATTTT	CASSLGVLRFSGNTIYF
TRBV2	.	TRBJ1-5	.	TGTGCCAGCAGTGGACACGACCCGGACATACTGAATCAGGCCCAGCATTTT	CASSGHDPDILNQAQHF
TRBV19	TRBD1	TRBJ1-4	.	TGTGCCAGTAACACACAGGGGGAAAAACTGTTTTTT	CASNTQGEKLFF
TRBV11-3	.	TRBJ2-1	.	TGTGCCAGCAGTTTAATTCAGGACTACAATGAGCAGTTCTTC	CASSLIQDYNEQFF
TRBV7-3	TRBD2	TRBJ2-1	medium-sized	TGTGCCAGCAGCTGGGGCGGGGGGGCCGGTAATGAGCAGTTCTTC	CASSWGGGAGNEQFF
TRBV5-4	TRBD2	TRBJ2-1	.	TGTGCCAGCAACCCCCGAGCGGGAGTAGGCTACAATGAGCAGTTCTTC	CASNPRAGVGYNEQFF
TRBV19	.	TRBJ1-3	.	TGTGCCAGTAGTTTGTACGACTTTCAGGGGCCAGGAAACACCATATATTTT	CASSLYDFQGPGNTIYF
TRBV14	TRBD2	TRBJ2-1	.	TGTGCCAGCAGCCAGACTAGCGGCTACAATGAGCAGTTCTTC	CASSQTSGYNEQFF
TRBV7-8	TRBD2	TRBJ2-7	.	TGTGCCAGCAGCCCACTGGGGGGGGTAGCGGGAGGCCCCTACGAGCAGTACTTC	CASSPLGGVAGGPYEQYF
TRBV5-4	TRBD2	TRBJ2-7	.	TGTGCCAGCAGCCCCGGAGGTGGGGCTAGCGGGAGTCCGTACTTC	CASSPGGGASGSPYF
TRBV6-6	.	TRBJ1-2	.	TGTGCCAGCAGTCCGGGACAACCCTCCTACACCTTC	CASSPGQPSYTF
TRBV7-2	.	TRBJ1-1	.	TGTGCCAGCAGCCCGACTAGCACTCCTCACAGGATCTTAGCTTTCTTT	CASSPTSTPHRILAFF
TRBV7-2	.	TRBJ2-1	.	TGTGCCAGCAGCTTACGCATGACAGGCAATGAGCAGTTCTTC	CASSLRMTGNEQFF
TRBV11-1	TRBD2	TRBJ2-3	.	TGTGCCAGCAGCCCCCGGACTAGCGGGAGCGCGAATACGCAGTATTTT	CASSPRTSGSANTQYF
TRBV10-3	TRBD1	TRBJ2-3	.	TGTGCCATCAGCCCTCCACGGACAGGGGGCACAGATACGCAGTATTTT	CAISPPRTGGTDTQYF
TRBV7-6	TRBD1	TRBJ1-1	.	TGTGCCAGCAGCCAGGGGGCCCCTTTCGGCACTGAAGCTTTCTTT	CASSQGAPFGTEAFF
TRBV14	.	TRBJ2-7	.	TGTGCCAGCAGCCTACTCCACCAGGGGCATCGCTACGAGCAGTACTTC	CASSLLHQGHRYEQYF
TRBV5-1	.	TRBJ2-1	.	TGCGCCAGCAGCTTGGATGGGAGTGGGAGGAATGAGCAGTTCTTC	CASSLDGSGRNEQFF
TRBV29-1	TRBD2	TRBJ2-3	.	TGCAGCGTTGGTAGACTAGCGGGAGAATGGGCAGATACGCAGTATTTT	CSVGRLAGEWADTQYF
TRBV7-7	TRBD2	TRBJ2-2	.	TGTGCCAGCAGCTTGCGGGAGTACACCGGGGAGCTGTTTTTT	CASSLREYTGELFF
TRBV9	TRBD1	TRBJ2-1	.	TGTGCCAGCAGCGAGAACAGGGGGAATGAGCAGTTCTTC	CASSENRGNEQFF
TRBV6-5	TRBD1	TRBJ2-6	.	TGTGCCAGCAGAGGACAGGACCTCAACGTCCTGACTTTC	CASRGQDLNVLTF
TRBV4-1	.	TRBJ1-2	.	TGCGCCAGCAGCCAAGTTTCTGGAGAGGGAAAGGACTACACCTTC	CASSQVSGEGKDYTF
TRBV30	TRBD2	TRBJ2-1	.	TGTGCCTCTACTCTCAGCGGGAGGGCCTACAATGAGCAGTTCTTC	CASTLSGRAYNEQFF